This note documents a single T cell receptor beta chain sequence. Its matching antigen is unknown. Other DNA sequences within the sample encode an identical CDR3. Trimming removed 1 base at V and 2 bases at J, with 7 bases between. The CDR3 spans 13 residues. Germline assignment: CDR1 SQVTM and CDR2 ANQGSEA. This specimen comes from a study of cytomegalovirus exposure and HLA in healthy donors. Whole-study results and caveats: Segments of the TCR beta V type were, in most cases, productive about 87% or about 30% of the time in an earlier analysis.

The study ran its PCR with 60 Vbeta and 13 Jbeta primers. This table comes from immunoSEQ multiplex PCR, and its TCRdb copy is limited to in-frame clones, with some not included. The sample holds fewer than 250,000 clones, 75% to 90% seen once. The J gene is TRBJ2-3, the V gene TRBV29-1; D is undetermined. The TCR originated in a boy aged 2 to 9 in good health and CMV-seronegative. Sequencing was carried out using PBMCs. In nucleotides, the CDR3 is TGCAGCGTTGAAGGCGGATACACAGATACGCAGTATTTT. This sequence encodes CSVEGGYTDTQYF.